This is a list of T cell receptor beta chains from one sample in a study of vaccination and CD4 T cells after COVID-19. Their antigens are not known. TCRdb passed the PCR reads through MiXCR, listing each CDR3 protein once. The data show around 8,000 distinct CDR3 sequences, with around a fifth seen just once and roughly 9.1% held by the top ten. The sample was CD4+ T cells from blood, cultured in vitro, taken after SARS-CoV-2 vaccination. These receptors were obtained from a human donor who had recovered from COVID-19. Both conserved end residues are part of each CDR3. Each record gives: J gene, clone size, V gene, CDR3 protein. Some rows have no size entry. The others give once, few or many, or a class for an expanded clone.

J: TRBJ2-3
size: -
V: TRBV2
CDR3: CASSQQGISTDTQYF

J: TRBJ2-4
size: -
V: TRBV4-1
CDR3: CASSQHDLDGGTTKNIQYF

J: TRBJ2-7
size: large
V: TRBV20-1
CDR3: CSARDLRALYEQYF

J: TRBJ2-3
size: few
V: TRBV20-1
CDR3: CSARDVGGSFNTQYF

J: TRBJ2-7
size: -
V: TRBV20-1
CDR3: CSARDPTRYEQYF

J: TRBJ2-1
size: -
V: TRBV7-3
CDR3: CASSLQGPPNNEQFF

J: TRBJ2-3
size: -
V: TRBV28
CDR3: CATWRLVLHF

J: TRBJ2-5
size: medium-sized
V: TRBV20-1
CDR3: CSVRAGLGLAGAQETQYF

J: TRBJ2-5
size: few
V: TRBV10-3
CDR3: CAIATGQGVNTQETQYF

J: TRBJ1-1
size: -
V: TRBV7-3
CDR3: CASSLSGQRAGGTEAFF

J: TRBJ2-1
size: -
V: TRBV20-1
CDR3: CSARDRLAGHNEQFF

J: TRBJ1-1
size: -
V: TRBV20-1
CDR3: CSADGTGRSTEAFF

J: TRBJ2-7
size: -
V: TRBV5-4
CDR3: CASSLAEPHEQYF

J: TRBJ2-7
size: medium-sized
V: TRBV20-1
CDR3: CSADIQGYEQYF

J: TRBJ2-7
size: -
V: TRBV2
CDR3: CASRLTSYEQYF

J: TRBJ1-1
size: few
V: TRBV11-3
CDR3: CASSPSWGHTEAFF

J: TRBJ1-1
size: few
V: TRBV6-2/TRBV6-3
CDR3: CASRTDRAPAFF

J: TRBJ2-3
size: once
V: TRBV4-1
CDR3: CASRKDGWGTDTQYF

J: TRBJ1-2
size: -
V: TRBV24-1
CDR3: CATSLTGGARYTF

J: TRBJ1-5
size: -
V: TRBV28
CDR3: CASSLFQPNQPQHF

J: TRBJ2-2
size: few
V: TRBV7-8
CDR3: CAGSRGNTGELFF